Described below is a single TCR beta chain sequence and its context. Its antigen is still unknown. Uncontrolled infection, other autoimmune disease, pregnancy or lactation disqualified patients from enrolment. This sample is drawn from a study of T cells in Graves' hyperthyroidism and ophthalmopathy. Amplification of TCR beta CDR3 regions was performed using RNA transcripts as template. First-round RT-PCR targeting the TCR CDR3 was performed with the HTBI primer set. TCRdb reanalysed the multiplex PCR reads using MiXCR and keeps one entry per CDR3 protein. The sample lists some 510,000 distinct CDR3 sequences; just over 45% were seen once. Overall study results and limits: Most expanded thyroid clonotypes above 0.001 also appeared in blood.

V shed 10 bases and J 3 bases; nucleotides not matched to a gene: 12. The CDR3 is made up of 17 amino acids. Looked up from germline, CDR1 is SNHLY and CDR2 is FYNNEI. Sequenced material: peripheral blood or thyroid tissue (not recorded which). The source of this sequence is a woman aged 18-29 years with Graves' hyperthyroidism. The chain has TRBV2 and TRBJ1-6; 10 bases align to TRBD1. CDR3 sequence (DNA): TGTGCCATCCTAACTCCCGGGACAGGGGACTATAATTCACCCCTCCACTTT. Amino acid sequence: CAILTPGTGDYNSPLHF.